Each of the 16 T cell receptor beta chains below was sequenced from the same sample in a study of beta chain bispecific antibodies for T cell cancers. One entry per CDR3 protein, called by TCRdb with MiXCR from the 5' RACE reads. The data hold about 20,000 distinct CDR3 sequences, with more than 2% observed a single time. Blood mononuclear cells were expanded for 2 to 4 days using either OKT3 anti-CD3 antibody or CD3/CD28 beads. The study, taken as a whole, reports: The TRBV12-3 share of total TRBV signal fell more than 97% after anti-TRBV12 rather than anti-CD19 exposure. The leukemia cells, rather than normal T cells, gave most of the targeted TRBV signal.

Their specific antigens are unknown. The sample in question was healthy donor T cells cultured with leukemia cells, obtained from a culture containing a bispecific antibody targeting TCR Vbeta12. These receptors all stem from a human donor in good health. Some clones in this sample may be carry-over from other donors' samples.

This clonotype was observed many times. The chain employs TRBV27 and TRBJ2-7, with D possibly matching TRBD1 (7 bases). V shed 8 bases and J shed 6 bases, with 20 bases lying between them. CDR1 and CDR2 from the germline V gene are MNHEY and SMNVEV (reference sequence). The CDR3 is 14 amino acids. The CDR3 nucleotides read TGTGCCAGCGCCTGGGCAGGGGGGATGCGCGAGCAGTACTTC. Protein: CASAWAGGMREQYF.

This clonotype was seen repeatedly, ten times or more. The rearrangement joins TRBV7-9 to TRBJ2-7, with D possibly TRBD2 on 6 matching bases. Trimming removed 3 bases at V and 3 bases at J, with 9 bases between. The length of the CDR3 is 13 residues. Looked up from germline, CDR1 is SEHNR and CDR2 is FQNEAQ (reference sequence). The CDR3 region is CASSFFGSYEQYF. Here the CDR3 DNA reads TGTGCCAGCAGCTTTTTCGGGAGCTACGAGCAGTACTTC.

This clonotype showed up many times. This sequence joins TRBV28 and TRBJ2-5; tentatively, D is TRBD1 (6 bases). CDR3 length: 15 residues. The V end was cut by 3 bases, the J end by 3 bases, with 14 bases between. CDR1 and CDR2 from the germline V gene are MDHEN and SYDVKM. CDR3 sequence: CASSLGEGGEETQYF. DNA of the CDR3: TGTGCCAGCAGTTTGGGTGAAGGGGGTGAAGAGACCCAGTACTTC. The full variable domain, completed using reference TRBV28 and TRBJ2-5, is DVKVTQSSRYLVKRTGEKVFLECVQDMDHENMFWYRQDPGLGLRLIYFSYDVKMKEKGDIPEGYSVSREKKERFSLILESASTNQTSMYLCASSLGEGGEETQYFGPGTRLLVL.

This clonotype showed up many times. The rearrangement uses TRBV6-6 and TRBJ2-5; D is uncertain. This CDR3 has 17 amino acids. The V and J ends lost 0 bases and 4 bases respectively, with 18 bases between them. Germline CDR1 and CDR2: MNHNY and SVGAGI (reference sequence). CDR3 DNA sequence: TGTGCCAGCAGTTACTCGAGAAGGTCCCATGGACCAGAGACCCAGTACTTC. Amino acid sequence: CASSYSRRSHGPETQYF.

This clonotype was found a few times. The J gene is TRBJ2-7, the V gene TRBV6-1; D ambiguous. The germline gives CDR1 MNHNS, CDR2 SASEGT. CDR3 length: 12 residues. V was trimmed by 3 bases and J by 3 bases, leaving 6 bases between them. CDR3 in DNA: TGTGCCAGCAGTGACATTCTCTACGAGCAGTACTTC. Amino acids: CASSDILYEQYF.

This clonotype is medium-sized. This sequence joins TRBV28 and TRBJ1-3; D call uncertain. V lost 6 bases, J lost 4 bases, and 19 bases lay in between. This CDR3 contains 16 residues. The germline gives CDR1 MDHEN, CDR2 SYDVKM. CDR3 nucleotide sequence: TGTGCCAGCAGACCCGAAAGGAGCGGATTGGGAAACACCATATATTTT. Protein product: CASRPERSGLGNTIYF.

This clonotype was recorded many times. The chain combines TRBV7-6 with TRBJ2-1; a weak D match, TRBD2 (6 bases). V lost 5 bases to trimming and J lost 0 bases, with 14 bases between them. The CDR3 extends over 16 amino acids. In germline, CDR1 is SGHVS, CDR2 FNYEAQ. The CDR3 sequence: CASSPHGRSSYNEQFF. The CDR3 bases are TGTGCCAGCAGCCCCCATGGGAGGAGCTCCTACAATGAGCAGTTCTTC.

This clonotype was detected many times. This chain links TRBV2 with TRBJ1-5, with 8 bases identical to TRBD1. The trim removed 4 bases at V and 3 bases at J, leaving 8 bases unmatched. Looked up from germline, CDR1 is SNHLY and CDR2 is FYNNEI. The CDR3 is 16 residues long. The CDR3 nucleotides read TGTGCCAGCAGTGGACTACAGGGGGGACTCAATCAGCCCCAGCATTTT. This translates into CASSGLQGGLNQPQHF.

This clonotype was recorded many times. J is TRBJ2-7 and V is TRBV20-1, with D uncertain. The V and J ends lost 1 base and 6 bases respectively, with 7 bases between them. The CDR3 extends over 11 amino acids. Germline V gene sequence: CDR1 DFQATT, CDR2 SNEGSKA (reference sequence). DNA for the CDR3: TGCAGTGCTAGAGGGTACGGCGAGCAGTACTTC. Translated: CSARGYGEQYF.

This clonotype was seen ten or more times. The V gene is TRBV20-1, the J gene TRBJ1-6; D may be TRBD1 (6 bases). The ends were cut back, 6 bases at V and 5 bases at J, with 17 bases in the middle. This CDR3 is 15 amino acids long. Germline V gene data show CDR1 as DFQATT and CDR2 as SNEGSKA (reference sequence). In DNA form, the CDR3 reads TGCAGTGCCTCCAAAGGGGGGGCAGATAATTCACCCCTCCACTTT. Translated: CSASKGGADNSPLHF.

The table lists this clonotype with a few counts. The V call is TRBV2, the J call TRBJ2-5; D unresolved. Trimming pared 6 bases from V and 5 bases from J, leaving 19 bases between. CDR3 length: 15 amino acids. CDR1 and CDR2 from the germline V gene are SNHLY and FYNNEI. In DNA form, the CDR3 reads TGTGCCAGCAGACCCCTTGGTAGTAGCCAGGAGACCCAGTACTTC. This sequence encodes CASRPLGSSQETQYF.

This clonotype showed up many times. This chain links TRBV27 with TRBJ2-7; TRBD1 agrees at 9 bases. CDR1 is MNHEY, CDR2 SMNVEV, per germline (reference sequence). The CDR3 contains 14 residues. Unmatched junction bases numbered 7, after V lost 6 bases and J lost 4 bases. CDR3 sequence: CASRSTGGEYEQYF. The CDR3 region has the DNA TGTGCCAGCAGGTCTACAGGGGGCGAGTACGAGCAGTACTTC.

This clonotype was observed at least ten times. The chain employs TRBV20-1 and TRBJ2-1, with a possible D match to TRBD1 (6 bases). The CDR3 runs to 16 residues. Germline V CDR1 and CDR2: DFQATT, SNEGSKA (reference sequence). Trimming took off 3 bases at V and 6 bases at J, with 21 bases between the two ends. CDR3 protein: CSARPSDRTFTNEQFF. The DNA for the CDR3 is TGCAGTGCTAGGCCCTCAGACAGGACCTTCACCAATGAGCAGTTCTTC.

This clonotype was found many times. This chain connects TRBV19 to TRBJ1-1; TRBD1 might be the D (5 bases). This CDR3 is built from 16 residues. Trimming stripped 1 base from V and 3 bases from J, with 15 bases between. The germline V gene has CDR1 LNHDA and CDR2 SQIVND (reference sequence). The CDR3 reads CASSIVGVSVHTEAFF. For the CDR3, the DNA is TGTGCCAGTAGTATAGTGGGGGTTTCGGTGCACACTGAAGCTTTCTTT.

Ten or more counts support this clonotype. J is TRBJ2-5 and V is TRBV5-1; no clear D. V gave up 2 bases and J gave up 3 bases, with 17 bases separating them. This CDR3 contains 16 residues. Germline assignment: CDR1 SGHRS and CDR2 YFSETQ. In DNA, the CDR3 is TGCGCCAGCAGCTTACCGTCCTCGGGTACGGAAGAGACCCAGTACTTC. Protein: CASSLPSSGTEETQYF.

This clonotype is judged medium-sized. The gene calls are TRBV20-1 and TRBJ2-3; D perhaps matches TRBD2 (5 bases). V lost 1 base and J 2 bases, leaving 10 bases between the germline ends. The CDR3 contains 14 residues. CDR1 is DFQATT and CDR2 is SNEGSKA in the germline V gene (reference sequence). The CDR3 DNA reads TGCAGTGCTAGAGGTTTACTAGACACAGATACGCAGTATTTT. Its protein product is CSARGLLDTDTQYF.